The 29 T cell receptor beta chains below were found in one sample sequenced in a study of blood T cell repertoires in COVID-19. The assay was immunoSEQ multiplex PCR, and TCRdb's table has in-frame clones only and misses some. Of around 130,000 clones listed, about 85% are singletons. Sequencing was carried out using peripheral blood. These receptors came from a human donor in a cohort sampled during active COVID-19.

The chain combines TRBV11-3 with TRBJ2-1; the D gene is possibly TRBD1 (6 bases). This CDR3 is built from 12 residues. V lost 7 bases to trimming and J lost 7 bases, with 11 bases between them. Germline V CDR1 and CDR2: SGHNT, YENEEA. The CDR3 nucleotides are TGTGCCAGCACCTCCAGGGGAAATGAGCAGTTCTTC. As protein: CASTSRGNEQFF.

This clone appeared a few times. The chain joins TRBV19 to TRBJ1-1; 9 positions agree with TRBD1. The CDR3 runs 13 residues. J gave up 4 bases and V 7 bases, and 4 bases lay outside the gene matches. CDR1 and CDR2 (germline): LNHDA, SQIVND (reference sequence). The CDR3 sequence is CASKQGAVTEAFF. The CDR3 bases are TGTGCCAGTAAACAGGGGGCTGTCACTGAAGCTTTCTTT.

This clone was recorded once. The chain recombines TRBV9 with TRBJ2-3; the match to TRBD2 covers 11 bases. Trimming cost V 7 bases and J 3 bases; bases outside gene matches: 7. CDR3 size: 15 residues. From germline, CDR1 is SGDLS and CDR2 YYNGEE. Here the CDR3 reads CASGKTSGITDTQYF. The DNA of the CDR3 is TGTGCCAGCGGGAAGACTAGCGGGATTACAGATACGCAGTATTTT.

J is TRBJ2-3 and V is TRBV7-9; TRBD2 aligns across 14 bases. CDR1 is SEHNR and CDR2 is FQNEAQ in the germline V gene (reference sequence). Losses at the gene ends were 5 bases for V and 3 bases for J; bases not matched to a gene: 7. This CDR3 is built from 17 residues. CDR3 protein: CASSLGLAGGFTDTQYF. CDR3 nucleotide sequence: TGTGCCAGCAGCCTTGGACTAGCGGGGGGTTTTACAGATACGCAGTATTTT.

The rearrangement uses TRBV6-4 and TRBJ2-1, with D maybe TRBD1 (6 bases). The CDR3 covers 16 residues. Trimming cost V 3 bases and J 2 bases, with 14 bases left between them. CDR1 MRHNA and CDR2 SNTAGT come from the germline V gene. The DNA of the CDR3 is TGTGCCAGCAGTGAACAGGGCGTTGGGACCTACAATGAGCAGTTCTTC. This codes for CASSEQGVGTYNEQFF.

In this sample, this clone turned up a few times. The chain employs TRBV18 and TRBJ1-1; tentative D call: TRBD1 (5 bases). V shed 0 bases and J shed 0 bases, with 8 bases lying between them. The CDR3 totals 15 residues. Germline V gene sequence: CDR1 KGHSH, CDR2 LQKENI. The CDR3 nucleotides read TGTGCCAGCTCACCACCGACGACAGTGAACACTGAAGCTTTCTTT. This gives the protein CASSPPTTVNTEAFF.

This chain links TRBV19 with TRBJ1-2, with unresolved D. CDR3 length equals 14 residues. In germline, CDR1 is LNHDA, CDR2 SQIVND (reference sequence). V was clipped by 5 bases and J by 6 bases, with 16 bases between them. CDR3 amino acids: CASSSRERAHGYTF. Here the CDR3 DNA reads TGTGCCAGTAGTTCCCGTGAGAGGGCGCATGGCTACACCTTC.

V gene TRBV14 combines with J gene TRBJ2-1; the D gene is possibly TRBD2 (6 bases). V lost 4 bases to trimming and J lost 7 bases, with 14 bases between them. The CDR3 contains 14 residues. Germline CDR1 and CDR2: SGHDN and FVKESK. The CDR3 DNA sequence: TGTGCCAGCAGCCGTCCGGGACTGAGAAATGAGCAGTTCTTC. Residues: CASSRPGLRNEQFF.

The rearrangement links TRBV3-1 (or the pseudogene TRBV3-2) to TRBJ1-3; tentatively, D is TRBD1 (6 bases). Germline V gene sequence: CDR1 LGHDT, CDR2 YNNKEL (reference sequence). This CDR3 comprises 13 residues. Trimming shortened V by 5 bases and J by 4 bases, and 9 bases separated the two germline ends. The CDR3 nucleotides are TGTGCCAGCAGCATAGGACAGGGAAACACCATATATTTT. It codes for CASSIGQGNTIYF.

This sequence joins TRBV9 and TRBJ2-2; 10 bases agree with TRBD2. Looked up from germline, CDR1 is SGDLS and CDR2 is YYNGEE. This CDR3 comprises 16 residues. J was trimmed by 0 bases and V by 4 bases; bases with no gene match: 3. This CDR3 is CASSLGLAANTGELFF. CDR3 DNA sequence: TGTGCCAGCAGCTTAGGACTAGCGGCGAACACCGGGGAGCTGTTTTTT.

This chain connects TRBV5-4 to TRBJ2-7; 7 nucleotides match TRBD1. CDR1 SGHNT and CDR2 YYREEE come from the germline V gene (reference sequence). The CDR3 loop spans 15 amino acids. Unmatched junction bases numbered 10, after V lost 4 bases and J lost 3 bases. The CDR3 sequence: CASSRADRKDYEQYF. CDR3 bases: TGTGCCAGCAGCCGTGCGGACAGGAAGGACTACGAGCAGTACTTC. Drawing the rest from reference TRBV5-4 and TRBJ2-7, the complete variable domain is ETGVTQSPTHLIKTRGQQVTLRCSSQSGHNTVSWYQQALGQGPQFIFQYYREEENGRGNFPPRFSGLQFPNYSSELNVNALELDDSALYLCASSRADRKDYEQYFGPGTRLTVT.

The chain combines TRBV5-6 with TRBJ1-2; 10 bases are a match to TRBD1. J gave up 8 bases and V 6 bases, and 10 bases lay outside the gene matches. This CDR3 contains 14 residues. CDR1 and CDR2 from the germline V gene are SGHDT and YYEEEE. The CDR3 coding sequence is TGTGCCAGCACCAGACGACAGGGGGCCTGGGGCTACACCTTC. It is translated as CASTRRQGAWGYTF. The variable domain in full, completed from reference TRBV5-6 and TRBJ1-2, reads DAGVTQSPTHLIKTRGQQVTLRCSPKSGHDTVSWYQQALGQGPQFIFQYYEEEERQRGNFPDRFSGHQFPNYSSELNVNALLLGDSALYLCASTRRQGAWGYTFGSGTRLTVV.

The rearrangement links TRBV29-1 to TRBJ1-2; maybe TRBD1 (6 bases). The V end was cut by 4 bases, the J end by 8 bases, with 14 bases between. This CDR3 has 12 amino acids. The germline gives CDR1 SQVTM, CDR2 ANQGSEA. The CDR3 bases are TGCAGCGTTGCATCAGGGGCGGAGGGCTACACCTTC. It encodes CSVASGAEGYTF.

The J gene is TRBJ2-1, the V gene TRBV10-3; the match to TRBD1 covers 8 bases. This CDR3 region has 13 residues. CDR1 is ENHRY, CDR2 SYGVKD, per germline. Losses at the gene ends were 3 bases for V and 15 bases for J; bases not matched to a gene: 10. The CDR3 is CAISDSLRGTGFF. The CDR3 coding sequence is TGTGCCATCAGTGACTCCCTAAGGGGGACAGGGTTCTTC.

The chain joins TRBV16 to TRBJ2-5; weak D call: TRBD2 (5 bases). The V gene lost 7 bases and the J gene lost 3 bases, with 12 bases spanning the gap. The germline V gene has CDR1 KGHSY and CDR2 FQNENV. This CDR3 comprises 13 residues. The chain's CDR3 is CASNLDGEETQYF. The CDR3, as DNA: TGTGCCAGCAACCTAGACGGGGAAGAGACCCAGTACTTC. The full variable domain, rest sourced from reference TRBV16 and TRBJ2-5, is GEEVAQTPKHLVRGEGQKAKLYCAPIKGHSYVFWYQQVLKNEFKFLISFQNENVFDETGMPKERFSAKCLPNSPCSLEIQATKLEDSAVYFCASNLDGEETQYFGPGTRLLVL.

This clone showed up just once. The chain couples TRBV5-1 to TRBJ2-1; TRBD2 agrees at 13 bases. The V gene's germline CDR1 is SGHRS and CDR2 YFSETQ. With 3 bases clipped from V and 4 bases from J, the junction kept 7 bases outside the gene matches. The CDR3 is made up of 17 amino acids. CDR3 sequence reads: CASSSPGLAGPYNEQFF. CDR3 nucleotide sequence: TGCGCCAGCAGCTCTCCGGGACTAGCGGGACCATACAATGAGCAGTTCTTC.

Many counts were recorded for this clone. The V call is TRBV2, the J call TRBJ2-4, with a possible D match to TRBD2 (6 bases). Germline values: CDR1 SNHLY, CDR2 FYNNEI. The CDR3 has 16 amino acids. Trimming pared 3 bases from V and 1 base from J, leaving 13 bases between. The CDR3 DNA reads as TGTGCCAGCAGTGACGGCGGGGCCTTTGCCAAAAACATTCAGTACTTC. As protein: CASSDGGAFAKNIQYF. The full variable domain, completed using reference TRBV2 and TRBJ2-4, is EPEVTQTPSHQVTQMGQEVILRCVPISNHLYFYWYRQILGQKVEFLVSFYNNEISEKSEIFDDQFSVERPDGSNFTLKIRSTKLEDSAMYFCASSDGGAFAKNIQYFGAGTRLSVL.

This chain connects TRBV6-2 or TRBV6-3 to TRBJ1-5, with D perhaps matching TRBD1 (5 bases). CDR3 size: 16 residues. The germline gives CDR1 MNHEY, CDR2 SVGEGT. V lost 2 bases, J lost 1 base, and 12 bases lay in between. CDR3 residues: CASSYRQGESNQPQHF. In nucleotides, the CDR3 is TGTGCCAGCAGTTACCGGCAGGGCGAGAGCAATCAGCCCCAGCATTTT.

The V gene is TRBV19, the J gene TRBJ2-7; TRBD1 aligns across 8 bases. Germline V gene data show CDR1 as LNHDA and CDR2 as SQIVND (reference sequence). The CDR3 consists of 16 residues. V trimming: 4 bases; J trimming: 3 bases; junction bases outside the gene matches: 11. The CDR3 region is CASSRSGTGWNYEQYF. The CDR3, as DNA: TGTGCCAGTAGTAGATCTGGGACAGGATGGAACTACGAGCAGTACTTC.

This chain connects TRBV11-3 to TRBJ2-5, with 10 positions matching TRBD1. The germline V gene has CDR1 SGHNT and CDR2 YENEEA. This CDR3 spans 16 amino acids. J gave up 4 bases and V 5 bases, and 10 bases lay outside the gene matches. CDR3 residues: CASSATGTGVRETQYF. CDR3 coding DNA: TGTGCCAGCAGCGCGACCGGGACAGGGGTACGAGAGACCCAGTACTTC.

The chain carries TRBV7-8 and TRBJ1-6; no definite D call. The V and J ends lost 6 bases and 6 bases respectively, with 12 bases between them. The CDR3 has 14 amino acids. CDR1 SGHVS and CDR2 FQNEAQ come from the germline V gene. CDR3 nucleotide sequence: TGTGCCAGCAGTCGAGGGCCCATTAATTCACCCCTCCACTTT. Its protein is CASSRGPINSPLHF.

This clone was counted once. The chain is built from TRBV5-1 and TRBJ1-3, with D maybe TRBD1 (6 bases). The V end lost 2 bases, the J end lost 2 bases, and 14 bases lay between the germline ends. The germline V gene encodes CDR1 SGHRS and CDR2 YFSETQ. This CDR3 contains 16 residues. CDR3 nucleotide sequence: TGCGCCAGCAGCTTCGCCGCAGGGGCCGCTGGAAACACCATATATTTT. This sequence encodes CASSFAAGAAGNTIYF.

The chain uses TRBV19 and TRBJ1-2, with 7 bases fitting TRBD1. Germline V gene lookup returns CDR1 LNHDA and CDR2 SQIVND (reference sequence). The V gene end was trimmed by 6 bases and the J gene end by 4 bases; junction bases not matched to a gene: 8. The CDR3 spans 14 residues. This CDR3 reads CASSPTGELYGYTF. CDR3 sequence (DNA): TGTGCCAGTAGCCCCACAGGGGAACTCTATGGCTACACCTTC.

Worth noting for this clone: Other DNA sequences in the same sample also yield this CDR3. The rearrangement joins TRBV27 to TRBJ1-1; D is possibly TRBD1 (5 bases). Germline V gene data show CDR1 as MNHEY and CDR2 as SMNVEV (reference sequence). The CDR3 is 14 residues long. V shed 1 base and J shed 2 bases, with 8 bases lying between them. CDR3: CASSLWGENTEAFF. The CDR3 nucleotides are TGTGCCAGCAGTTTATGGGGGGAAAACACTGAAGCTTTCTTT.

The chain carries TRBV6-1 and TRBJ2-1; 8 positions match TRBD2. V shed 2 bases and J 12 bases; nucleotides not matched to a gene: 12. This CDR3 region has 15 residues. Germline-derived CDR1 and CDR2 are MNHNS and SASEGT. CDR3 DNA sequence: TGTGCCAGCAGTGAAATTTCTCGGGGACTAGTAGGGCAGTTCTTC. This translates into CASSEISRGLVGQFF.

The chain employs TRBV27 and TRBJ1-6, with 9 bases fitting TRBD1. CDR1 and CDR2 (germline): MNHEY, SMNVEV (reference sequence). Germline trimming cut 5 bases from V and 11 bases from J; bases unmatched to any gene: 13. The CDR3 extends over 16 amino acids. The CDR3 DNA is TGTGCCAGCAGTCGACACCGGGACAGGGTGGTCGCACCCCTCCACTTT. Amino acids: CASSRHRDRVVAPLHF.

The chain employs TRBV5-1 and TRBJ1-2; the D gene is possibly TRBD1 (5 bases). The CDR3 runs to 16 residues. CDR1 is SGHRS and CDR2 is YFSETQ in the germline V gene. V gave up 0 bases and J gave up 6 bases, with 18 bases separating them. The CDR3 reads CASSLAFSQVQHGYTF. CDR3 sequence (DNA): TGCGCCAGCAGCTTGGCCTTCTCACAGGTCCAACATGGCTACACCTTC.

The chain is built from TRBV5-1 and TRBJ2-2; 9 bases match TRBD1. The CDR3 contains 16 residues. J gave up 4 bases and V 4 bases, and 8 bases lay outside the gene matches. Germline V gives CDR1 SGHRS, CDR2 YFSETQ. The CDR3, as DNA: TGCGCCAGCAGCCGGAGGACAGGGGAGATCACCGGGGAGCTGTTTTTT. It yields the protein CASSRRTGEITGELFF.

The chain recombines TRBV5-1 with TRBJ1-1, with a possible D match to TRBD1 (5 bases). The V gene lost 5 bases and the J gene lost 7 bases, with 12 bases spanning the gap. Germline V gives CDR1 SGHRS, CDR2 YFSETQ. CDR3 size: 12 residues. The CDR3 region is CASRIGGSEAFF. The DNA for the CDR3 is TGCGCCAGCAGGATCGGGGGGAGTGAAGCTTTCTTT. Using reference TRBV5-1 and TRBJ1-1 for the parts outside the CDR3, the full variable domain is KAGVTQTPRYLIKTRGQQVTLSCSPISGHRSVSWYQQTPGQGLQFLFEYFSETQRNKGNFPGRFSGRQFSNSRSEMNVSTLELGDSALYLCASRIGGSEAFFGQGTRLTVV.